Listed here are 5 T cell receptor beta chains from one sample, sequenced in a study of cytomegalovirus exposure and HLA in healthy donors. The PCR employed 60 Vbeta primers together with 13 Jbeta primers. TCRdb's copy holds only in-frame clones and misses some; the assay was immunoSEQ multiplex PCR. In the table there are around 170,000 clones, 79% of which are singletons. Sample: PBMCs. All receptors derive from a woman between 40 and 50 years old in good health and CMV-seronegative.

The rearrangement joins TRBV18 to TRBJ2-7; a possible D gene is TRBD1 (5 bases). V was trimmed by 2 bases and J by 4 bases, leaving 9 bases between them. Germline loops: CDR1 KGHSH, CDR2 LQKENI. The CDR3 is made up of 13 amino acids. For the CDR3, the DNA is TGTGCCAGCTCACCAAGGGGTAGTTACGAGCAGTACTTC. Translated: CASSPRGSYEQYF. The complete variable domain, with remaining parts taken from reference TRBV18 and TRBJ2-7, reads NAGVMQNPRHLVRRRGQEARLRCSPMKGHSHVYWYRQLPEEGLKFMVYLQKENIIDESGMPKERFSAEFPKEGPSILRIQQVVRGDSAAYFCASSPRGSYEQYFGPGTRLTVT.

A few counts support this clone. The chain links TRBV28 to TRBJ1-1; perhaps TRBD1 as D (6 bases). Trimming took 5 bases from V and 4 from J, leaving 11 bases between them. The CDR3 is made up of 13 amino acids. Looked up from germline, CDR1 is MDHEN and CDR2 is SYDVKM. CDR3 residues: CASSQGRFTEAFF. The CDR3 coding sequence is TGTGCCAGCAGTCAGGGGCGATTCACTGAAGCTTTCTTT.

This clone was seen a few times. The rearrangement joins TRBV7-2 to TRBJ2-1; 16 positions agree with TRBD2. Germline V gene lookup returns CDR1 SGHTA and CDR2 FQGNSA. The CDR3 runs to 16 residues. V trimming: 3 bases; J trimming: 9 bases; junction bases outside the gene matches: 5. The CDR3 here is CASSFSGTSGRGEQFF. The CDR3 region has the DNA TGTGCCAGCAGCTTTTCCGGGACTAGCGGGAGGGGTGAGCAGTTCTTC.

The chain couples TRBV5-1 to TRBJ2-2, with D maybe TRBD1 (5 bases). Germline values: CDR1 SGHRS, CDR2 YFSETQ. Trimming removed 5 bases from V and 6 bases from J, with 8 bases in between. The CDR3 contains 12 residues. For the CDR3, the DNA is TGCGCCAGCAGTTGGGGCCCCGGGGAGCTGTTTTTT. This sequence encodes CASSWGPGELFF.

The rearrangement links TRBV19 to TRBJ1-1, with 9 bases lining up with TRBD1. With 0 bases clipped from V and 10 bases from J, the junction kept 0 bases outside the gene matches. Germline V lookup: CDR1 LNHDA, CDR2 SQIVND (reference sequence). The CDR3 extends over 12 amino acids. The CDR3 DNA sequence: TGTGCCAGTAGTATAGAACAGGGGGCAGCTTTCTTT. This codes for CASSIEQGAAFF.